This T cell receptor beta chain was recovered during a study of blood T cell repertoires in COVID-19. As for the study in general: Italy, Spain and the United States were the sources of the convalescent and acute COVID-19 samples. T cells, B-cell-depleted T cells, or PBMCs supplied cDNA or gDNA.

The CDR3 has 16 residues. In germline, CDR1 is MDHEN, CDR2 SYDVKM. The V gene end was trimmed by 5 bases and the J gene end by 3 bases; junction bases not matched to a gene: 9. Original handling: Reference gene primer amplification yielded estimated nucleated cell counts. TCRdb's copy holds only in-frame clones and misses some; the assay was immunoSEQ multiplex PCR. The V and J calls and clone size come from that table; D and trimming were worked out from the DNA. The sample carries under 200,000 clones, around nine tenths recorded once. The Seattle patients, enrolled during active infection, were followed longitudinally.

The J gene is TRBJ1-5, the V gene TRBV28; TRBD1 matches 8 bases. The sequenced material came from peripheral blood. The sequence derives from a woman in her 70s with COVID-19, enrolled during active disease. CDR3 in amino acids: CASSTRTGPNNQPQHF. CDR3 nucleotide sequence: TGTGCCAGCAGTACCCGGACAGGGCCGAACAATCAGCCCCAGCATTTT.